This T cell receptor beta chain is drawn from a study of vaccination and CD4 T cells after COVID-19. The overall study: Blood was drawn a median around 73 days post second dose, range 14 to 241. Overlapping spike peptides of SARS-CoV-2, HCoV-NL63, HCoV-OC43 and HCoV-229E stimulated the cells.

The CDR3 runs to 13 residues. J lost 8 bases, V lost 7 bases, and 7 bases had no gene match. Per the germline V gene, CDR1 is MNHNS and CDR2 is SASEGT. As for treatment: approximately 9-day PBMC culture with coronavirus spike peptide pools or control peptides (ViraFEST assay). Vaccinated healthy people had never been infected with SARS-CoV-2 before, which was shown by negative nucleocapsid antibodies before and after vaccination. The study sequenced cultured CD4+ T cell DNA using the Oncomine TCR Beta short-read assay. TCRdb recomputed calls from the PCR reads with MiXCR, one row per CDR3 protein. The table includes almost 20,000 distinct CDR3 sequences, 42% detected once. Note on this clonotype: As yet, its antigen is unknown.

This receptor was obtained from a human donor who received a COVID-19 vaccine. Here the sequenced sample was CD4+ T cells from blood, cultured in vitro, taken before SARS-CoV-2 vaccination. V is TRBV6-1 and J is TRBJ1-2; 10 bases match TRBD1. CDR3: CASTPRGQGGYTF. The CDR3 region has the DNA TGTGCCAGCACTCCCCGGGGACAGGGGGGCTACACCTTC.